In its sample, the clone carrying this T cell receptor beta chain was seen a few times. Its cognate antigen is unknown. None of the donors, who were healthy HIV-negative adults, had recently had acute infections or vaccinations. This sample stems from a study of shared clonotypes between healthy human individuals. On the study more broadly: The study used three CD4 naive, three CD4 memory, two CD8 naive and one CD8 memory plate per donor. Whole-study findings and limits: Across a few donors, naive CD4 shared 5% to 6%, naive CD8 around 3.5%, memory CD4 roughly 2.2%, memory CD8 0.4% to 0.5%. Memory subsets generally showed smaller estimated richness than naive subsets did.

Using immunoSEQ multiplex PCR, the repertoire was profiled, and TCRdb retains in-frame clones only, with some absent. The profile shows 1,100,000 or so clones, 78% of them singletons. This receptor was obtained from a man younger than 35 in good health. Some clones in this sample may be carry-over from other donors' samples. The sample taken for sequencing was memory CD4+ T cells from PBMCs. The subset was: CD45RA-negative fraction.

The CDR3 sequence: CASRARTGGLSYTF. The CDR3 DNA reads TGTGCCAGCAGGGCCCGGACAGGGGGGTTGAGCTACACCTTC. The rearrangement joins TRBV6-1 to TRBJ1-2; TRBD1 aligns across 10 bases. This CDR3 is built from 14 residues. After removal of 6 bases from V and 9 bases from J, the junction contained 10 bases not matched to a gene. The germline V gene encodes CDR1 MNHNS and CDR2 SASEGT.